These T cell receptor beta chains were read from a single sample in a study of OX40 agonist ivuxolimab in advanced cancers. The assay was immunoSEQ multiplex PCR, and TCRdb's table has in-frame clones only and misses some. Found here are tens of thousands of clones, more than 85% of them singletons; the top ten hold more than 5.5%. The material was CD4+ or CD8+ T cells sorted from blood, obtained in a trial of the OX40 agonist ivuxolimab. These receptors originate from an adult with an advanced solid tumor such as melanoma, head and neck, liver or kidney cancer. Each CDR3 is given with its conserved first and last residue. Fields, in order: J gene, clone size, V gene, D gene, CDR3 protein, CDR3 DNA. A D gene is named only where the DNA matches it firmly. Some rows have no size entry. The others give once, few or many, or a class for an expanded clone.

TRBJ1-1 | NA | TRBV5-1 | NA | CASSLVLGMNTEAFF | TGCGCCAGCAGCTTGGTTCTGGGGATGAACACTGAAGCTTTCTTT
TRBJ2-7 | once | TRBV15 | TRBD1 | CATSRGGRDSSYEQYF | TGTGCCACCAGCAGAGGGGGCCGGGACAGTTCCTACGAGCAGTACTTC
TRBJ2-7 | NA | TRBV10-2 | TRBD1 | CATAGQGNYEQYF | TGCGCCACCGCGGGACAGGGGAACTACGAGCAGTACTTC
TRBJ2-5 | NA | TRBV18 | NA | CASSPPNRAETQYF | TGTGCCAGCTCACCACCGAACAGGGCAGAGACCCAGTACTTC
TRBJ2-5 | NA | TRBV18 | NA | CASSPPLATKETQYF | TGTGCCAGCTCACCACCTCTAGCGACAAAAGAGACCCAGTACTTC
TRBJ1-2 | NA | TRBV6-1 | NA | CASSERGPDYGYTF | TGTGCCAGCAGTGAAAGGGGTCCGGACTATGGCTACACCTTC
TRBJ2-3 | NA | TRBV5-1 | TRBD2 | CASSFRTSGLGDTQYF | TGCGCCAGCAGCTTCCGGACTAGCGGTCTGGGGGATACGCAGTATTTT
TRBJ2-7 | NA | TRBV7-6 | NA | CASSHLGSGSTSYEQYF | TGTGCCAGCAGCCACCTCGGCTCCGGGAGTACGTCCTACGAGCAGTACTTC
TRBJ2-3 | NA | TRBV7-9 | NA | CASSLVSDTQYF | TGTGCCAGCAGCTTAGTTTCTGATACGCAGTATTTT
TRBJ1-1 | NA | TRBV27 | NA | CASRQYTEAFF | TGTGCCAGCAGACAGTACACTGAAGCTTTCTTT
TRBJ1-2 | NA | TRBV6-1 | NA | CASSEGSATNYGYTF | TGTGCCAGCAGTGAAGGGTCAGCCACTAACTATGGCTACACCTTC
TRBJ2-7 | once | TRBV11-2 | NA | CASSRHYEQYF | TGTGCCAGCAGCCGACACTACGAGCAGTACTTC
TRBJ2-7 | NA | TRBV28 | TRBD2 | CARMRIGTSGTHEQYF | TGTGCCAGGATGAGAATAGGGACTAGCGGGACCCACGAGCAGTACTTC
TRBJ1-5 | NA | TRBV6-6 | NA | CASSYSTGNQPQHF | TGTGCCAGCAGTTACTCGACGGGCAATCAGCCCCAGCATTTT
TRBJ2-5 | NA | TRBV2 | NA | CASTKVAQETQYF | TGTGCCAGCACGAAGGTTGCCCAGGAGACCCAGTACTTC
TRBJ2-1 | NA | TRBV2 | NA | CAGEGGNEQFF | TGTGCTGGGGAGGGGGGCAATGAGCAGTTCTTC
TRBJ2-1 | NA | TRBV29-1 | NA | CSVRVVQQFF | TGCAGCGTTAGAGTTGTGCAGCAGTTCTTC
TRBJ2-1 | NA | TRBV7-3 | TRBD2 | CASSLMSGGRTEQFF | TGTGCCAGCAGCTTAATGAGCGGCGGGAGGACTGAGCAGTTCTTC
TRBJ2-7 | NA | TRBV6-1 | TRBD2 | CASSVGGWGTSGPFEQYF | TGTGCCAGCAGTGTTGGCGGGTGGGGGACTAGCGGGCCGTTTGAGCAGTACTTC
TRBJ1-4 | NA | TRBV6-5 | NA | CASTQLGAQGEKLFF | TGTGCCAGCACCCAACTGGGGGCGCAAGGGGAAAAACTGTTTTTT
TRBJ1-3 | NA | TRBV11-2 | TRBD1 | CASSLSGTGGNTIYF | TGTGCCAGCAGTCTATCCGGGACAGGAGGGAACACCATATATTTT
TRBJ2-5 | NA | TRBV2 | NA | CASSETRGGETQYF | TGTGCCAGCAGCGAAACGAGGGGAGGAGAGACCCAGTACTTC
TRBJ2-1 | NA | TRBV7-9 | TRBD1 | CASSFGQAGSYNEQFF | TGTGCCAGCAGCTTCGGACAGGCCGGCTCCTACAATGAGCAGTTCTTC
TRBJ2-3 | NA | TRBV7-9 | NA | CASSPGSQITRTDTQYF | TGTGCCAGCAGCCCGGGATCCCAAATCACCCGCACAGATACGCAGTATTTT